This T cell receptor beta chain was captured by sequencing in a study of blood T cell repertoires in COVID-19. The overall study: The United States, Italy and Spain supplied acute and convalescent COVID-19 samples. PBMCs, B-cell-depleted T cells, or T cells were the source of the cDNA or gDNA that made up the material.

Per the original data handling: Estimation of nucleated cell counts was performed using reference gene primer amplification. Measured with immunoSEQ multiplex PCR; TCRdb has only the in-frame clones, and not every one. V and J calls and clone size are those listed in that table; D and trimming were worked out from the DNA. The sample shows 15,000 to 20,000 clones, roughly three quarters of them seen only once. This CDR3 is built from 20 residues. Trimming removed 6 bases at V and 0 bases at J, with 27 bases between. The germline CDR1 and CDR2 sequences are MDHEN and SYDVKM. The sample consisted of peripheral blood. The sequence derives from a man aged 60 to 69 with acute or convalescent COVID-19. The chain combines TRBV28 with TRBJ1-3, with D possibly matching TRBD1 (6 bases). CDR3 in amino acids: CASSLGDILFSSSSGNTIYF. The CDR3 coding sequence is TGTGCCAGCAGCCTTGGGGACATACTCTTTTCGAGTAGCTCTGGAAACACCATATATTTT.